This entry lists 5 T cell receptor beta chains sequenced from one sample in a study of shared clonotypes between healthy human individuals. Sequenced by immunoSEQ multiplex PCR; TCRdb stores in-frame clones only, minus some. The table has around 940,000 clones, about three quarters seen once; the top ten hold nearly 1.5%. The material sequenced was memory CD4+ T cells sorted from blood. Regarding subset: CD45RA-negative fraction. The receptors were sampled from a man aged 18-30 years in good health.

The rearrangement links TRBV27 to TRBJ2-7, with D unclear. V lost 5 bases, J lost 4 bases, and 6 bases lay in between. Germline lookup yields CDR1 MNHEY and CDR2 SMNVEV (reference sequence). CDR3 length equals 11 residues. CDR3 DNA sequence: TGTGCCAGCAGTGATTTTTACGAGCAGTACTTC. Translating gives CASSDFYEQYF.

This rearrangement joins TRBV5-1 to TRBJ1-2; perhaps TRBD1 as D (5 bases). V was clipped by 1 base and J by 11 bases, with 12 bases between them. The CDR3 totals 12 residues. Germline loops: CDR1 SGHRS, CDR2 YFSETQ. The CDR3 is CASSLTQGPYTF. As DNA, the CDR3 is TGCGCCAGCAGCTTGACTCAGGGCCCATACACCTTC.

This chain uses TRBV6-5 with TRBJ2-5; tentatively, D is TRBD1 (5 bases). The CDR3 loop spans 14 amino acids. Trimming cost V 0 bases and J 5 bases, with 10 bases left between them. Germline values: CDR1 MNHEY, CDR2 SVGAGI. The CDR3 protein is CASSYSAGLETQYF. The CDR3, as DNA: TGTGCCAGCAGTTACTCTGCAGGGCTTGAGACCCAGTACTTC.

The rearrangement links TRBV5-1 to TRBJ2-5, with 13 bases that match TRBD2. The germline gives CDR1 SGHRS, CDR2 YFSETQ. The CDR3 extends over 15 amino acids. With V trimmed by 4 bases and J by 3 bases, 3 bases remained unmatched. Written as DNA, the CDR3 is TGCGCCAGCAGCACTGGACTAGCGGGGGAAGAGACCCAGTACTTC. This codes for CASSTGLAGEETQYF.

This clone was seen a few times. The chain has TRBV10-1 and TRBJ2-5; 12 nucleotides agree with TRBD2. V shed 5 bases, J shed 5 bases, and the junction held 6 bases outside the gene matches. Germline CDR1 reads WNHNN; CDR2 reads SYGVQD (reference sequence). This CDR3 is built from 15 residues. The CDR3 DNA follows: TGCGCCAGCAGTAACGGACTAGCGGGAAGGGAGACCCAGTACTTC. As protein: CASSNGLAGRETQYF.